The 23 T cell receptor beta chains given below trace back to one sample, sequenced in a study of T cell clonality in common variable immunodeficiency. Regarding the study as a whole: In common variable immunodeficiency, TCR beta chains reportedly carried fewer deletions and N-nucleotide insertions.

TCRdb's table, derived via immunoSEQ multiplex PCR, lists solely in-frame clones and lacks some. This sample has more than 8,000 clones and no singletons, with approximately 4.5% in the ten largest. For these TCRs, the target antigens are not known. The sample taken for sequencing was peripheral blood mononuclear cells. The receptors shown here come from a human donor with common variable immunodeficiency.

This clone showed up just a few times. It may be a read error: a sequence one base away is much more abundant. The read ends 3 residues before the CDR3 terminus; that terminus is restored from the germline J gene. The V and J genes are TRBV2 and TRBJ1-4, with D uncertain. V was trimmed by 0 bases and J by 8 bases, leaving 10 bases between them. There are 14 residues in the CDR3. Germline-derived CDR1 and CDR2 are SNHLY and FYNNEI. The CDR3 loop is CASSEAVSKEKLFF. The CDR3 DNA, read in part, is TGTGCCAGCAGTGAAGCGGTCAGTAAGGAAAAA.

This clone came up many times. The CDR3 end falls 3 residues outside the read, so it is completed with the germline J gene. Other DNA sequences in this specimen translate into the identical CDR3. The V and J genes are TRBV18 and TRBJ1-2; 7 bases are a match to TRBD1. This CDR3 region has 15 residues. Germline V CDR1 and CDR2: KGHSH, LQKENI. Trimming at V came to 0 bases and at J to 2 bases, leaving 3 bases not matched to a gene. The CDR3 DNA, read in part, is TGTGCCAGCTCACCACCGTCCAGGGGGAACTATGGC. Translation gives CASSPPSRGNYG. The complete CDR3 reads CASSPPSRGNYGYTF.

This clone was picked up many times. The DNA ends 3 residues before the CDR3 does, and the rest of the CDR3 is filled in from the germline J gene. This rearrangement joins TRBV2 to TRBJ1-6, with D possibly TRBD1 on 6 matching bases. CDR1 and CDR2 from the germline V gene are SNHLY and FYNNEI. The CDR3 runs 15 residues. Trimming shortened V by 6 bases and J by 10 bases, and 19 bases separated the two germline ends. CDR3 protein: CASSVEQGARSPLHF. Incomplete CDR3 DNA: TGTGCCAGCAGCGTCGAACAGGGAGCAAGGTCACCC.

To note about this clone: The CDR3 end is not reached by the read, which stops 3 residues before it; the germline J gene fills it in. This chain uses TRBV2 with TRBJ2-1, with TRBD2 identical over 15 bases. V gave up 7 bases and J gave up 2 bases; unmatched junction bases: 9. The germline V gene encodes CDR1 SNHLY and CDR2 FYNNEI. CDR3 length: 18 residues. Incomplete CDR3 DNA: TGTGCCAGCAAGGGACTAGCGGGAGGTGGGATGGCCTACAATGAG. Protein sequence: CASKGLAGGGMAYNE. The whole CDR3 protein is CASKGLAGGGMAYNEQFF. The full variable domain, in which reference TRBV2 and TRBJ2-1 provide the parts outside the CDR3, is EPEVTQTPSHQVTQMGQEVILRCVPISNHLYFYWYRQILGQKVEFLVSFYNNEISEKSEIFDDQFSVERPDGSNFTLKIRSTKLEDSAMYFCASKGLAGGGMAYNEQFFGPGTRLTVL.

This clone is categorized as medium-sized. Read data end 3 residues before the CDR3 end; the end is taken from the germline J gene. V gene TRBV4-2 combines with J gene TRBJ2-3; 8 nucleotides align to TRBD1. This CDR3 is built from 20 residues. J gave up 4 bases and V 4 bases, and 22 bases lay outside the gene matches. Germline CDR1 LGHNA, CDR2 YNFKEQ. CDR3 sequence: CASSLTQILGQDWLPDTQYF. The sequenced part of the CDR3 DNA is TGTGCCAGCAGCCTCACCCAGATCTTGGGACAGGACTGGCTGCCAGATACG.

This clone was seen at least ten times. The read finishes 3 residues shy of the CDR3 end, and the germline J gene is used to complete it. The chain has TRBV20-1 and TRBJ1-1; no clear D gene. This CDR3 spans 13 amino acids. V lost 3 bases and J lost 1, with 9 bases in between. Germline V gives CDR1 DFQATT, CDR2 SNEGSKA (reference sequence). The CDR3 protein is CSASEQPNTEAFF. The sequenced CDR3 bases are TGCAGTGCTAGCGAACAGCCGAACACTGAA.

For this clone: The CDR3 end falls 3 residues outside the read, so it is completed with the germline J gene. The chain has TRBV11-2 and TRBJ2-7, with a tentative D call TRBD1 (5 bases). Germline assignment: CDR1 SGHAT and CDR2 FQNNGV. The CDR3 runs 14 residues. The V and J ends lost 5 bases and 3 bases respectively, with 14 bases between them. The part of the CDR3 DNA that was read is TGTGCCAGCAGCCCATCGACAGAAATCTACGAG. It yields the protein CASSPSTEIYE. From start to end, the CDR3 is CASSPSTEIYEQYF.

This clone was counted at least ten times. CDR3 in amino acids: CASSLGLAGRTGELFF. The CDR3 bases that were read are TGCGCCAGCAGCTTGGGACTAGCGGGGCGCACCGGGGAG. The chain combines TRBV5-1 with TRBJ2-2, with 11 bases lining up with TRBD2. The read ends 3 residues before the CDR3 terminus; that terminus is restored from the germline J gene. Germline V gene data show CDR1 as SGHRS and CDR2 as YFSETQ. The CDR3 extends over 16 amino acids. Trimming removed 0 bases from V and 4 bases from J; junction bases left unmatched: 2. The full variable domain, in which reference TRBV5-1 and TRBJ2-2 provide the parts outside the CDR3, is KAGVTQTPRYLIKTRGQQVTLSCSPISGHRSVSWYQQTPGQGLQFLFEYFSETQRNKGNFPGRFSGRQFSNSRSEMNVSTLELGDSALYLCASSLGLAGRTGELFFGEGSRLTVL.

This clone has ten or more counts. Sequencing ends 3 residues short of the CDR3 end; the germline J gene provides the rest. The chain couples TRBV10-3 to TRBJ2-7; 10 bases match TRBD1. Germline trimming cut 7 bases from V and 6 bases from J; bases unmatched to any gene: 12. This CDR3 is 15 amino acids long. In germline, CDR1 is ENHRY, CDR2 SYGVKD. The CDR3 here is CAITPRGTGDGEQYF. The covered CDR3 bases are TGTGCCATCACCCCCCGTGGGACAGGGGACGGCGAG.

This clone is medium-sized within its sample. With the read ending 3 residues before the CDR3 end, the germline J gene is used to fill in that end. V gene TRBV7-9 combines with J gene TRBJ1-2; D is possibly TRBD1 (5 bases). The V end lost 6 bases, the J end lost 5 bases, and 16 bases lay between the germline ends. Germline V CDR1 and CDR2: SEHNR, FQNEAQ (reference sequence). The CDR3 spans 14 residues. Partial CDR3 DNA: TGTGCCAGCAGTCCCCCGGGACTTAGTTATGGC. It translates to CASSPPGLSYG. The full CDR3 sequence reads CASSPPGLSYGYTF.

In its sample, this clone was seen many times. The CDR3 extends 3 residues past the end of the read, so its final part is completed from the germline J gene. The chain links TRBV4-1 to TRBJ2-2, with 9 bases identical to TRBD1. This CDR3 contains 17 residues. The junction had 4 bases not matched to a gene; V was cut back by 1 base and J by 1 base. The germline gives CDR1 MGHRA, CDR2 YSYEKL. Partial CDR3 DNA: TGCGCCAGCAGCCAAGCGTACAGGGGGCGGAACACCGGGGAG. Translating it yields CASSQAYRGRNTGE. The full CDR3 protein reads CASSQAYRGRNTGELFF.

This clone was observed many times. The CDR3 extends 3 residues past the end of the read, so its final part is completed from the germline J gene. The gene calls are TRBV2 and TRBJ2-7, with 10 bases lining up with TRBD2. CDR3 length equals 15 residues. Germline V CDR1 and CDR2: SNHLY, FYNNEI. Germline trimming cut 5 bases from V and 3 bases from J; bases unmatched to any gene: 7. CDR3 loop: CASSHLAGDVYEQYF. The sequenced part of the CDR3 DNA is TGTGCCAGCAGTCACCTAGCGGGAGATGTCTACGAG.

The sample holds many counts of this clone. The CDR3 bases that were read are TGTGCCAGCAGCGAAGGGAGCGGACGCTCCTACGAG. Translated: CASSEGSGRSYE. The full CDR3 sequence reads CASSEGSGRSYEQYF. The chain combines TRBV9 with TRBJ2-7, with a possible D match to TRBD2 (5 bases). Read sequence stops 3 residues before the CDR3 end, and the germline J gene provides the missing end. The CDR3 has 15 residues. Germline CDR1 reads SGDLS; CDR2 reads YYNGEE. V lost 3 bases to trimming and J lost 0 bases, with 13 bases between them.

This clone was seen at least ten times. Other DNA sequences in the sample encode the same CDR3. The CDR3 reads CSVGQFNTEAFF. The CDR3 DNA, read in part, is TGCAGCGTGGGGCAATTTAACACTGAA. This rearrangement joins TRBV29-1 to TRBJ1-1; D might be TRBD1 (5 bases). The read halts 3 residues ahead of the CDR3 end, with the missing end drawn from the germline J gene. Trimming left V 6 bases short and J 2 bases short, with 10 bases between. CDR1 is SQVTM, CDR2 ANQGSEA, per germline. The length of the CDR3 is 12 residues.

This clone appeared many times. The read is 3 residues too short to cover the CDR3 end, so that end is filled in from the germline J gene. J is TRBJ1-1 and V is TRBV29-1, with 9 bases fitting TRBD1. The CDR3 sequence is 13 residues long. The germline V gene encodes CDR1 SQVTM and CDR2 ANQGSEA. The sequenced part of the CDR3 DNA is TGCAGCGTTCAACAGGGGGCGGGTAAGGAA. It yields the protein CSVQQGAGKE. The full CDR3 is CSVQQGAGKEAFF.

By share, this clone counts as medium-sized. With the read ending 3 residues before the CDR3 end, the germline J gene is used to fill in that end. The chain has TRBV5-1 and TRBJ1-2; D is undetermined. CDR1 and CDR2 (germline): SGHRS, YFSETQ. The CDR3 totals 15 residues. The sequenced part of the CDR3 DNA is TGCGCCAGCAGCTTGGCCGTTAGCCGGGCGGGAGGC. It encodes CASSLAVSRAGG. The full CDR3 protein is CASSLAVSRAGGYTF. Full variable domain (missing parts from reference TRBV5-1 and TRBJ1-2): KAGVTQTPRYLIKTRGQQVTLSCSPISGHRSVSWYQQTPGQGLQFLFEYFSETQRNKGNFPGRFSGRQFSNSRSEMNVSTLELGDSALYLCASSLAVSRAGGYTFGSGTRLTVV.

This clone came up many times. The read gets to within 3 residues of the CDR3 end, and the germline J gene fills in the rest. The gene calls are TRBV18 and TRBJ2-7, with D tentatively TRBD2 (6 bases). Germline values: CDR1 KGHSH, CDR2 LQKENI. The CDR3 loop spans 15 amino acids. The ends were cut back, 5 bases at V and 2 bases at J, with 16 bases in the middle. The sequenced part of the CDR3 DNA is TGTGCCAGCTCAATCAGCTCGCGGGGAGCCTACGAG. This codes for CASSISSRGAYE. The whole CDR3 reads CASSISSRGAYEQYF. Full variable domain (outside the CDR3, taken from reference TRBV18 and TRBJ2-7): NAGVMQNPRHLVRRRGQEARLRCSPMKGHSHVYWYRQLPEEGLKFMVYLQKENIIDESGMPKERFSAEFPKEGPSILRIQQVVRGDSAAYFCASSISSRGAYEQYFGPGTRLTVT.

This clone was seen repeatedly, ten times or more. The DNA ends 3 residues before the CDR3 does, and the rest of the CDR3 is filled in from the germline J gene. V usage is TRBV24-1 and J usage is TRBJ2-5, with 9 bases aligning to TRBD1. The CDR3 has 15 amino acids. J gave up 4 bases and V 4 bases, and 6 bases lay outside the gene matches. Germline assignment: CDR1 KGHDR and CDR2 SFDVKD. The CDR3 loop is CATSEGDRDGETQYF. CDR3 DNA (partial): TGTGCCACCAGTGAGGGGGACAGGGATGGAGAGACC.

This clone was seen repeatedly, ten times or more. The read ends 3 residues shy of where the CDR3 ends; the end is completed using the germline J gene. The rearrangement links TRBV19 to TRBJ2-3; TRBD2 might be the D (6 bases). CDR1 is LNHDA and CDR2 is SQIVND in the germline V gene (reference sequence). Trimming took 5 bases from V and 5 from J, leaving 11 bases between them. This CDR3 spans 13 amino acids. The CDR3 sequence is CASSGTLGDTQYF. CDR3 DNA (partial): TGTGCCAGTAGTGGGACTCTCGGAGATACG.

This clone was seen ten or more times. The observed sequence ends 3 residues before the CDR3 terminus, with the missing tail filled in from the germline J gene. This sample includes further DNA sequences coding for the same CDR3. The rearrangement links TRBV18 to TRBJ1-2; 8 bases line up with TRBD1. Per germline, CDR1 KGHSH and CDR2 LQKENI. The length of the CDR3 is 14 residues. The CDR3 sequence: CASASQGAGQGYTF. The CDR3 bases that were read are TGTGCCAGCGCTTCTCAGGGGGCAGGTCAGGGC.

There are many counts of this clone. The read ends 3 residues shy of where the CDR3 ends; the end is completed using the germline J gene. The chain links TRBV20-1 to TRBJ2-5; 15 positions match TRBD2. Germline values: CDR1 DFQATT, CDR2 SNEGSKA (reference sequence). The CDR3 has 14 residues. V lost 5 bases to trimming and J lost 7 bases; unmatched junction nucleotides: 5. The CDR3 loop is CSAGGLAGGGTQYF. Incomplete CDR3 DNA: TGCAGTGCTGGAGGACTAGCGGGAGGGGGGACC.

Concerning this clone itself: The read terminates 3 residues ahead of where the CDR3 ends, so the germline J gene completes it. V and J are TRBV7-9 and TRBJ1-2; D ambiguous. CDR1 is SEHNR and CDR2 is FQNEAQ in the germline V gene (reference sequence). This CDR3 comprises 13 residues. This chain's CDR3 is CASSSLRQARYTF. The part of the CDR3 DNA that was read is TGTGCCAGCAGCTCCCTACGGCAGGCTCGC.

Ten or more counts support this clone. The read terminates 3 residues before the CDR3 end, so the remaining end is supplied by the germline J gene. This chain links TRBV28 with TRBJ2-7; TRBD2 matches at 14 bases. V lost 4 bases, J lost 4 bases, and 3 bases stayed unmatched. Germline CDR1 reads MDHEN; CDR2 reads SYDVKM. The CDR3 loop spans 15 amino acids. The CDR3 reads CASSSWTSGRYEQYF. The CDR3 DNA, read in part, is TGTGCCAGCAGTTCTTGGACTAGCGGGAGGTACGAG.